This TCR beta chain comes out of a study of T cells in women clearing cervical HPV infection (dated 2018 in TCRdb). Broadly, across the study: Cases were 25 women with histologically confirmed HPV16-related CIN3 or worse, including a couple of invasive cancers. Blood from cases was collected at the visit where the lesion was first found, while blood from controls was collected once the infection could no longer be detected. Five blinded duplicates per group were added as quality controls, so that roughly 60 samples were obtained: roughly 50 participants and around 10 replicates. The exploratory proof-of-principle case-control study was nested within the Guanacaste HPV Natural History Study in Costa Rica and compared TCR repertoires across cervical HPV16 outcomes. Among cases, blood sampling came a median of roughly 140 days after lesion detection, with an interquartile range of about 80 to 230 days. Cases had a median age of almost 35 years compared with 37 to 40 for controls, and baseline characteristics showed no significant differences between the groups. Cases and controls were matched on age within five years and on year of sample collection. The 20 to 25 controls were women who cleared a single incident HPV16 infection within 12 months without developing precancer or cancer. Since only a few of the women had HLA typing available, the possibility that HLA type was acting as a confounder could not be ruled out. The parent cohort enrolled 10,049 women aged 18 or older in Guanacaste, Costa Rica, in about 1992 to 1995 and followed the women for seven years.

CDR1 and CDR2 are read off the germline V gene as SGHRS and YFSETQ. Here V drops 0 bases and J drops 0 bases, and the junction holds 13 bases not matched to any gene. Including cysteine and phenylalanine, the CDR3 has 20 amino acids. Of the CDR3's DNA, 51 bases were read; they are in frame from base 1. The study at large found these results: Random forest classifiers combining richness and V gene abundances distinguished cases from controls with an estimated AUC of just under 0.85. T-cell numbers per sample were unknown, so richness differences could reflect varying T-cell content rather than repertoire biology. TRBV6-7 relative abundance was lower in cases than in controls (approximately 0.1% versus 0.16%; Bonferroni P = 0.0008). Whether associations preceded infection or resulted from infection could not be shown with the cross-sectional design, and effector/memory subsets and HPV-specific T cells were not isolated. Significantly higher TCR repertoire richness was observed in CIN3+ cases than in controls across sequencing depths, whereas no difference in evenness was found.

Regarding this clone: This clone's antigen is unknown. The read gets to within 3 residues of the CDR3 end, and the germline J gene fills in the rest.

Every participant had a single incident cervical HPV16 infection, and women with prevalent HPV16 infections were excluded. Cervical HPV DNA was detected by MY09/MY11 PCR and genotyped by dot-blot hybridization. Approximately 16 mL of heparinized blood were centrifuged, and the buffy coat was aliquoted, frozen at -30°C, then stored at -80°C. QIAGEN kits were used to extract genomic DNA from the buffy coat specimens. The immunoSEQ assay used multiplex PCR to amplify TCR beta CDR3 regions from an average of roughly 1.2 ug of genomic DNA per sample. To correct primer bias, the assay used a complete synthetic TCR repertoire to set an amplification baseline. The amplicons were sequenced on the Illumina platform. On the authors' methods: Sequence errors were corrected by clustering with frequency ratios and a modified nearest-neighbor algorithm, and the sequences were then analyzed in the immunoSEQ Analyzer using IMGT gene definitions. At each rarefaction depth, TCR richness and evenness were averaged across 20 rarefaction repeats, and any sample with fewer sequences than the depth was left out. Wilcoxon rank sum tests with FDR correction were used to compare V, D and J gene relative abundances between the groups. For the blinded duplicates, the intraclass correlation was roughly 96% for TCR richness and averaged roughly 75% across around 61 gene segments. The clones in this table, taken by TCRdb from immuneACCESS, are in-frame only. Not every clone is retained; where verified, under half of the shortfall comes from an unresolved V gene, and the cause of the rest is unknown. For V, J and clone size, that table is used; D and trimming come from the DNA. The sample table gives tens of thousands of clones. Jointly, the top ten make up more than 8.5% of the sample.

The chain uses TRBV5-1 and TRBJ2-1, and 9 bases in between align with TRBD1. Sequenced: blood buffy coat. The sequence came from a woman aged 18 to 75 with a cervical HPV16 infection that either progressed to CIN3+ or cleared (not recorded which). CDR3 loop: CASSLVGGQGSISSYNEQFF. The sequenced part of the CDR3 DNA is TGCGCCAGCAGCTTGGTAGGGGGACAGGGTTCAATTAGCTCCTACAATGAG.